This T cell receptor beta chain was identified in a study of T cells in Graves' hyperthyroidism and ophthalmopathy. Deletions cut 0 bases from V and 3 bases from J, with 9 bases between. This CDR3 has 15 residues. Per germline, CDR1 MNHNY and CDR2 SVGAGI (reference sequence). Each ophthalmopathy patient scored at least 3 on the Clinical Activity Score and at least 4 on NOSPECS grade, with duration under 3 months. Out of approximately 10 ml of fresh peripheral blood came the PBMCs. Study-wide findings and caveats: Most thyroid clonotypes expanded above 0.001 were also detected in blood. Using 13 V-J features, a model discriminated ophthalmopathy from stable hyperthyroidism.

Amplified TCR beta CDR3 regions came from RNA transcripts. An initial round of RT-PCR targeting the TCR CDR3 relied on the HTBI primer set. Each CDR3 protein is one row after TCRdb ran MiXCR on the multiplex PCR reads. Among 500,000 to 750,000 distinct CDR3 sequences listed, approximately 15% were seen once. The sample holds many counts of this clonotype. Its antigen is as yet unknown. This TCR was recovered from a woman aged 18-29 years with Graves' ophthalmopathy. This rearrangement joins TRBV6-6 to TRBJ1-5; D is uncertain. The sequencing sample was made of blood. The CDR3 DNA reads TGTGCCAGCAGTTACTCGGCAGACCACAATCAGCCCCAGCATTTT. Translation: CASSYSADHNQPQHF.